One sample yielded the 29 T cell receptor beta chains listed below, sequenced in a study of T-cell reconstitution after alpha-beta-depleted transplantation in children. Library preparation (for TCRbeta) was performed with unique molecular identifiers. TCRdb passed the PCR reads through MiXCR, listing each CDR3 protein once. Counted here are about 190,000 distinct CDR3 sequences, around 10% occurring once; the ten biggest clones make up about 12%. Sample: PBMCs, taken before TCRalphabeta/CD19-depleted stem cell transplant. These receptors came from a boy under 10 years old with acute myeloid leukemia, due to receive a stem cell transplant.

This clonotype was seen more than once but under ten times. The chain employs TRBV30 and TRBJ1-2, with D hard to call. Trimming stripped 0 bases from V and 6 bases from J, with 14 bases between. This CDR3 contains 14 residues. From germline, CDR1 is GTSNPN and CDR2 SVGIG (reference sequence). The CDR3 nucleotides read TGTGCCTGGAGTGTAGGTCGAGGGAGTGATGGCTACACCTTC. Its protein product is CAWSVGRGSDGYTF.

This clonotype showed up just a few times. CDR3 in amino acids: CSAGSPVLSSRTDTQYF. The CDR3, as DNA: TGCAGTGCTGGTAGCCCAGTTTTGTCTAGCCGCACAGATACGCAGTATTTT. This sequence joins TRBV20-1 and TRBJ2-3, with a possible D match to TRBD2 (5 bases). This CDR3 has 17 amino acids. Germline CDR1 reads DFQATT; CDR2 reads SNEGSKA (reference sequence). Between the trimmed V and J ends, which lost 5 bases and 1 base, there was a span of 22 bases.

This clonotype was found many times. The J gene is TRBJ1-1, the V gene TRBV6-1; D is possibly TRBD1 (5 bases). The CDR3 consists of 14 residues. Looked up from germline, CDR1 is MNHNS and CDR2 is SASEGT. V lost 1 base and J 0 bases, leaving 6 bases between the germline ends. The CDR3 region is CASSEGGLNTEAFF. DNA for the CDR3: TGTGCCAGCAGTGAAGGGGGCTTGAACACTGAAGCTTTCTTT.

This clonotype came up many times. V usage is TRBV12-3 or TRBV12-4 and J usage is TRBJ1-3, with D hard to call. The CDR3 sequence is 15 residues long. Trimming shortened V by 4 bases and J by 4 bases, and 14 bases separated the two germline ends. The CDR3 DNA reads TGTGCCAGCAGTTCCGGGAGCACCTTGGGAAACACCATATATTTT. It translates to CASSSGSTLGNTIYF.

This clonotype was seen repeatedly, ten times or more. The chain has TRBV4-1 and TRBJ1-1, with TRBD1 identical over 8 bases. Per germline, CDR1 MGHRA and CDR2 YSYEKL. V dropped 1 base and J dropped 7; count of bases not matched to a gene: 11. The CDR3 extends over 16 amino acids. CDR3: CASSQALRTGLGEAFF. CDR3 DNA: TGCGCCAGCAGCCAAGCCCTTAGGACAGGGTTGGGTGAAGCTTTCTTT.

This clonotype was seen many times. The chain is built from TRBV10-3 and TRBJ2-1; a weak D match, TRBD2 (6 bases). Germline CDR1 and CDR2: ENHRY and SYGVKD. The length of the CDR3 is 12 residues. Trimming took 6 bases from V and 7 from J, leaving 10 bases between them. The CDR3, as DNA: TGTGCCATCAGAGGGGACTCGAATGAGCAGTTCTTC. As protein: CAIRGDSNEQFF.

This clonotype has at least ten counts. The chain uses TRBV3-1 and TRBJ1-2; no firm D call. Per the germline V gene, CDR1 is LGHDT and CDR2 is YNNKEL (reference sequence). V was cut by 4 bases and J by 3 bases, with 9 bases left in between. The CDR3 is 13 amino acids. This CDR3 reads CASSPREDYGYTF. CDR3 nucleotides: TGTGCCAGCAGCCCCCGAGAGGACTATGGCTACACCTTC.

This clonotype was seen many times. This CDR3 is CASSLWSRDSSYNEQFF. The CDR3 nucleotides are TGCGCCAGCAGCTTGTGGAGCCGGGACAGCTCCTACAATGAGCAGTTCTTC. This sequence joins TRBV5-1 and TRBJ2-1; TRBD1 matches 7 bases. The CDR3 consists of 17 residues. V shed 1 base, J shed 0 bases, and the junction held 7 bases outside the gene matches. Germline CDR1 and CDR2: SGHRS and YFSETQ.

This clonotype was picked up many times. The chain uses TRBV20-1 and TRBJ1-5, with 7 bases lining up with TRBD1. Germline V gene sequence: CDR1 DFQATT, CDR2 SNEGSKA (reference sequence). The CDR3 is 15 amino acids. V shed 5 bases and J 3 bases; nucleotides not matched to a gene: 10. CDR3 sequence: CSAQGGDRYNQPQHF. The CDR3 DNA follows: TGCAGTGCTCAAGGAGGGGACAGATACAATCAGCCCCAGCATTTT.

The table lists this clonotype with many counts. This sequence joins TRBV28 and TRBJ1-1; 8 nucleotides align to TRBD1. CDR3 size: 15 residues. Germline CDR1 is MDHEN and CDR2 is SYDVKM. V lost 6 bases to trimming and J lost 0 bases; unmatched junction nucleotides: 6. The CDR3 is CASRHRGLLNTEAFF. The DNA of the CDR3 is TGTGCCAGCAGACACAGGGGGTTATTGAACACTGAAGCTTTCTTT.

CDR3 protein: CASSQKIPGAAKGGYTF. The CDR3 DNA sequence: TGTGCCAGCAGCCAAAAGATTCCAGGGGCCGCCAAAGGTGGCTACACCTTC. The rearrangement links TRBV3-1 to TRBJ1-2, with D perhaps matching TRBD1 (6 bases). This CDR3 region has 17 residues. From germline, CDR1 is LGHDT and CDR2 YNNKEL (reference sequence). V dropped 2 bases and J dropped 7 bases, with 23 bases sitting between them.

This clonotype was picked up many times. The chain couples TRBV20-1 to TRBJ2-3; 16 nucleotides match TRBD2. The V gene end was trimmed by 3 bases and the J gene end by 5 bases; junction bases not matched to a gene: 5. This CDR3 contains 16 residues. Germline CDR1 is DFQATT and CDR2 is SNEGSKA (reference sequence). CDR3 region: CSARGTSGRALDTQYF. CDR3 DNA sequence: TGCAGTGCTAGGGGGACTAGCGGGAGGGCCTTAGATACGCAGTATTTT.

As concerns this clonotype: This may be a read error: a much more frequent sequence differs by one nucleotide. The rearrangement uses TRBV20-1 and TRBJ2-5; maybe TRBD1 (7 bases). The CDR3 loop spans 13 amino acids. CDR1 is DFQATT and CDR2 is SNEGSKA in the germline V gene (reference sequence). The DNA of the CDR3 is TGCAGTGCCCTCAGACAGGGCGGGGAGAGCCAGTACTTC. Translating it yields CSALRQGGESQYF.

Comments on this clonotype: This sequence may be a read error, since a much larger clone differs from it by one base. V is TRBV20-1 and J is TRBJ2-1; D might be TRBD2 (6 bases). This CDR3 is 13 amino acids long. Germline V lookup: CDR1 DFQATT, CDR2 SNEGSKA (reference sequence). V was shortened by 0 bases and J by 6 bases, with 9 bases between the two germline ends. The CDR3 DNA reads TGCAGTGCTAGAGATAGCGGCTTCAATGAGCAGTTCTTC. As protein: CSARDSGFNEQFF.

Comment on this clonotype: One end of the junction fails to match germline, which may point to a read error. The chain has TRBV12-3 or TRBV12-4 and TRBJ2-2, with no clear D. This CDR3 has 14 amino acids. The CDR3 nucleotides read TGTGCCAGCAGTTTCGGCGGAAACATCGGGGAGCTGTTTTTT. This codes for CASSFGGNIGELFF.

This clonotype was observed at least ten times. The rearrangement joins TRBV9 to TRBJ2-3, with 13 bases lining up with TRBD2. In germline, CDR1 is SGDLS, CDR2 YYNGEE. V dropped 4 bases and J dropped 6; count of bases not matched to a gene: 8. This CDR3 has 16 residues. CDR3 bases: TGTGCCAGCAGCCCTCGGACTAGCGGGAGCTCGGATACGCAGTATTTT. It translates to CASSPRTSGSSDTQYF.

This clonotype was observed many times. V usage is TRBV24-1 and J usage is TRBJ1-2; D unclear. Per the germline V gene, CDR1 is KGHDR and CDR2 is SFDVKD. Deletions cut 4 bases from V and 4 bases from J, with 9 bases between. This CDR3 comprises 13 residues. The DNA of the CDR3 is TGTGCCACCAGTGAGGGATTTCCCTATGGCTACACCTTC. It codes for CATSEGFPYGYTF.

This chain uses TRBV19 with TRBJ2-7; D tentatively reads TRBD1 or TRBD2 (5 bases each). The germline V gene has CDR1 LNHDA and CDR2 SQIVND (reference sequence). The CDR3 sequence is 14 residues long. Deletions cut 7 bases from V and 0 bases from J, with 13 bases between. CDR3 bases: TGTGCCAGTACTCTGGGACGCAGCTCCTACGAGCAGTACGTC. It translates to CASTLGRSSYEQYV.

There are many counts of this clonotype. The V gene is TRBV7-8, the J gene TRBJ2-7; TRBD2 matches 10 bases. Germline loops: CDR1 SGHVS, CDR2 FQNEAQ. Unmatched junction bases numbered 11, after V lost 4 bases and J lost 5 bases. This CDR3 has 16 residues. The CDR3 here is CASSSPVLAGANEQYF. The DNA for the CDR3 is TGTGCCAGCAGCTCCCCCGTTCTAGCGGGGGCGAACGAGCAGTACTTC.

This clonotype has ten or more counts. The J gene is TRBJ2-1, the V gene TRBV7-9, with unresolved D. V was shortened by 9 bases and J by 0 bases, with 12 bases between the two germline ends. CDR1 is SEHNR and CDR2 is FQNEAQ in the germline V gene (reference sequence). The CDR3 consists of 14 residues. The CDR3 DNA reads as TGTGCCAGTACTAATCCGAGCTCCTACAATGAGCAGTTCTTC. Translating gives CASTNPSSYNEQFF. Looking up the rest from reference TRBV7-9 and TRBJ2-1 gives the full variable domain: DTGVSQNPRHKITKRGQNVTFRCDPISEHNRLYWYRQTLGQGPEFLTYFQNEAQLEKSRLLSDRFSAERPKGSFSTLEIQRTEQGDSAMYLCASTNPSSYNEQFFGPGTRLTVL.

This chain joins TRBV28 and TRBJ2-1; 8 nucleotides match TRBD1. J lost 0 bases, V lost 5 bases, and 6 bases had no gene match. CDR3 size: 16 residues. CDR1 MDHEN and CDR2 SYDVKM come from the germline V gene. CDR3 sequence reads: CASSTQGASSYNEQFF. The CDR3 DNA reads as TGTGCCAGCAGTACTCAGGGGGCTAGCTCCTACAATGAGCAGTTCTTC.

Only a few counts were recorded for this clonotype. The V and J genes are TRBV5-1 and TRBJ2-5; D remains ambiguous. The germline gives CDR1 SGHRS, CDR2 YFSETQ. The CDR3 has 13 residues. Trimming took off 4 bases at V and 5 bases at J, with 12 bases between the two ends. The CDR3 coding sequence is TGCGCCAGCAGCGAGGAAGTACAGGAGACCCAGTACTTC. Encoded protein: CASSEEVQETQYF.

As for this clonotype: The germline gene is not matched at one end of the junction; a read error may be the cause. The CDR3 sequence: CASRVFEGQGYAYTF. The CDR3 coding sequence is TGTGCCAGCAGGGTTTTTGAGGGACAGGGCTATGCCTACACCTTC. The chain is built from TRBV6-1 and TRBJ1-2; 9 bases map to TRBD1. The CDR3 has 15 amino acids. Germline V gene lookup returns CDR1 MNHNS and CDR2 SASEGT.

This clonotype was detected only a few times. At one end the junction does not follow the germline gene, possibly because of a read error. The genes are TRBV3-1 and TRBJ1-2; D remains unclear. CDR1 is LGHDT, CDR2 YNNKEL, per germline (reference sequence). This CDR3 region has 15 residues. CDR3 sequence reads: CATSHQNSLIYGYTF. As DNA, the CDR3 is TGTGCCACCAGCCACCAGAATTCACTGATCTATGGCTACACCTTC.

This clonotype was seen at least ten times. J is TRBJ2-7 and V is TRBV11-2, with 12 bases that match TRBD2. The CDR3 runs to 15 residues. Germline V gene sequence: CDR1 SGHAT, CDR2 FQNNGV. Trimming at V came to 5 bases and at J to 4 bases, leaving 6 bases not matched to a gene. The CDR3 DNA reads as TGTGCCAGCAGCCCGGGGACTAGCGGGTTTTACGAGCAGTACGTC. It codes for CASSPGTSGFYEQYV.

The table lists this clonotype with many counts. The gene calls are TRBV12-3 or TRBV12-4 and TRBJ1-5; 10 bases are a match to TRBD1. This CDR3 has 15 residues. V was clipped by 7 bases and J by 2 bases; unmatched bases: 5. The CDR3 DNA follows: TGTGCCAGCACCGGGACAGGGGAGGGCAATCAGCCCCAGCATTTT. It translates to CASTGTGEGNQPQHF.

The chain uses TRBV12-3 or TRBV12-4 and TRBJ2-1; TRBD2 aligns across 10 bases. This CDR3 is built from 14 residues. With V trimmed by 5 bases and J by 7 bases, 5 bases remained unmatched. This CDR3 reads CASSPSGGGNEQFF. The CDR3, as DNA: TGTGCCAGCAGTCCCAGCGGGGGGGGAAATGAGCAGTTCTTC.

This clonotype was picked up many times. The genes are TRBV15 and TRBJ2-1; TRBD2 is a possible D gene (6 bases). The CDR3 covers 16 residues. The germline V and J ends were trimmed by 0 bases and 11 bases, with 20 bases remaining between them. Germline-derived CDR1 and CDR2 are LNHNV and YYDKDF (reference sequence). The CDR3 protein is CATSRDGAMWGVKQFF. In DNA form, the CDR3 reads TGTGCCACCAGCAGAGATGGGGCGATGTGGGGGGTAAAGCAGTTCTTC.

The table lists this clonotype with many counts. This rearrangement joins TRBV12-3 or TRBV12-4 to TRBJ1-5; the D gene is possibly TRBD1 (6 bases). The length of the CDR3 is 13 residues. Between the trimmed V and J ends, which lost 3 bases and 7 bases, there was a span of 10 bases. The CDR3 here is CASSFRGQQPQHF. CDR3 DNA: TGTGCCAGCAGTTTTCGGGGGCAGCAGCCCCAGCATTTT.